The T cell receptor (beta chain) described here comes from a study of human T cells and chemical hapten exposure. As to time point: pre-sensitization, week 0. The treatment denotes: therapeutic diphenylcyclopropenone sensitization with weekly scalp DPC. The V gene end was trimmed by 4 bases and the J gene end by 1 base; junction bases not matched to a gene: 3. This CDR3 is built from 15 residues. CDR1 is SGHRS and CDR2 is YFSETQ in the germline V gene. Using its own MiXCR run on the RACE reads, TCRdb lists one record per CDR3 protein. The profile shows about 40,000 distinct CDR3 sequences, roughly a tenth of them singletons.

The TCR was taken from a man in his thirties or forties with alopecia areata. Some clones in this sample may be carry-over from other donors' samples. The sequencing used whole blood, collected in connection with sensitization to the hapten diphenylcyclopropenone (DPC). The chain is built from TRBV5-1 and TRBJ2-2; 8 bases are a match to TRBD2. The chain's CDR3 is CASSTSGRNTGELFF. CDR3 sequence (DNA): TGCGCCAGCAGCACCAGCGGGAGGAACACCGGGGAGCTGTTTTTT.